Each of the 27 T cell receptor beta chains below was sequenced from the same sample in a study of naive and memory T cell subsets. Study findings and constraints: Possibly reflecting memory cells re-expressing CD45RA, a few larger clonotypes occurred in naive repertoires, especially CD8.

Antigen specificity for these receptors is unknown. Both TRBC1 and TRBC2 were covered by a beta constant-region primer of two equimolar oligonucleotides. Nested alpha and beta constant-region primers with the SP2 primer drove four PCR rounds on ligated cDNA. TCRdb called the UMI-ligation and nested PCR reads again in MiXCR, with one record for every CDR3 protein. The table lists more than 95,000 distinct CDR3 sequences, roughly 15% of them singletons. Sequencing was performed on naive CD8+ T cells from blood. These receptors all come from a human donor in good health.

This clonotype occurred many times. V is TRBV21-1 and J is TRBJ1-1. TRBV21-1 is labeled a pseudogene. This CDR3 spans 12 amino acids. The CDR3 DNA follows: TGTGCCAGCAGCAAAGAGGTGGGTGAAGCTTTCTTT. Protein sequence: CASSKEVGEAFF.

This chain connects TRBV4-3 to TRBJ1-6, with TRBD1 identical over 7 bases. The ends lost 0 bases at V and 6 bases at J; junction bases unmatched: 5. The V gene's germline CDR1 is LGHNA and CDR2 YSLEER. The CDR3 totals 16 residues. CDR3 in amino acids: CASSQDWDSANSPLHF. CDR3 bases: TGCGCCAGCAGCCAAGATTGGGACAGCGCTAATTCACCCCTCCACTTT.

This clonotype showed up just a few times. The V and J genes are TRBV21-1 and TRBJ2-7. TRBV21-1 is given as a pseudogene. The CDR3 runs to 11 residues. CDR3 protein: CASTRGYEQYF. CDR3 nucleotides: TGTGCCAGCACCAGGGGCTACGAGCAGTACTTC.

The J gene is TRBJ1-2, the V gene TRBV24-1; 7 bases map to TRBD1. The V segment lost 6 bases and the J segment 3 bases; nucleotides outside the gene matches: 3. The germline V gene has CDR1 KGHDR and CDR2 SFDVKD. This CDR3 spans 13 amino acids. The CDR3 DNA is TGTGCCACCAGTCGGACAGGACACTATGGCTACACCTTC. This encodes CATSRTGHYGYTF.

This clonotype was detected a few times. The rearrangement links TRBV2 to TRBJ2-1; D is perhaps TRBD2 (6 bases). The CDR3 consists of 15 residues. V lost 2 bases to trimming and J lost 7 bases, with 15 bases between them. Germline CDR1 reads SNHLY; CDR2 reads FYNNEI. The CDR3 spells CASSEIWGTANEQFF. Written as DNA, the CDR3 is TGTGCCAGCAGTGAAATCTGGGGGACTGCGAATGAGCAGTTCTTC.

The chain recombines TRBV20-1 with TRBJ1-2, with 7 nucleotides matching TRBD1. In germline, CDR1 is DFQATT, CDR2 SNEGSKA (reference sequence). Trimming cost V 0 bases and J 5 bases; bases outside gene matches: 9. This CDR3 region has 15 residues. The CDR3 nucleotides are TGCAGTGCTAGAGAAGGACAGGAGCTACTATATGGCTACACCTTC. Amino acids: CSAREGQELLYGYTF.

This clonotype was seen repeatedly, ten times or more. Here the CDR3 DNA reads TGCAGCGTTGCGGCGAGCAGGGAAAACTACAATGAGCAGTTCTTC. As protein: CSVAASRENYNEQFF. This chain connects TRBV29-1 to TRBJ2-1; the D gene is possibly TRBD1 (5 bases). Germline V gives CDR1 SQVTM, CDR2 ANQGSEA. The CDR3 has 15 residues. V was pared by 4 bases and J by 3 bases, with 16 bases between.

J is TRBJ2-7 and V is TRBV13, with a weak D call TRBD2 (5 bases). The CDR3 is 16 amino acids. The V end lost 5 bases, the J end lost 2 bases, and 19 bases lay between the germline ends. The germline V gene has CDR1 PRHDT and CDR2 FYEKMQ (reference sequence). The CDR3 coding sequence is TGTGCCAGCAGCCCCGAAAGGTGGGCGACTACCTACGAGCAGTACTTC. It codes for CASSPERWATTYEQYF.

This clonotype came up a few times. The gene calls are TRBV7-2 and TRBJ2-5; 7 bases align to TRBD2. Unmatched junction bases numbered 6, after V lost 5 bases and J lost 3 bases. CDR1 SGHTA and CDR2 FQGNSA come from the germline V gene. The CDR3 spans 14 residues. CDR3 amino acids: CASSTAGRKETQYF. The CDR3 nucleotides are TGTGCCAGCAGCACAGCGGGGCGAAAAGAGACCCAGTACTTC.

The chain is built from TRBV14 and TRBJ2-4; D unresolved. The V gene's germline CDR1 is SGHDN and CDR2 FVKESK. V was pared by 2 bases and J by 9 bases, with 5 bases between. This CDR3 comprises 11 residues. CDR3 sequence (DNA): TGTGCCAGCAGCCAAAGTGGCATTCAGTACTTC. Protein product: CASSQSGIQYF.

The V gene is TRBV6-1, the J gene TRBJ2-1, with 8 positions matching TRBD2. J lost 0 bases, V lost 3 bases, and 19 bases had no gene match. CDR1 and CDR2 (germline): MNHNS, SASEGT. The CDR3 is 21 residues long. This CDR3 is CASSDPAGVAGTRSSYNEQFF. For the CDR3, the DNA is TGTGCCAGCAGTGACCCCGCCGGGGTAGCGGGAACCCGAAGCTCCTACAATGAGCAGTTCTTC.

This clonotype showed up many times. The chain links TRBV5-4 to TRBJ1-6; D is unclear. Germline V gene sequence: CDR1 SGHNT, CDR2 YYREEE (reference sequence). This CDR3 has 19 amino acids. Trimming pared 0 bases from V and 0 bases from J, leaving 16 bases between. The CDR3 reads CASSLGPAARSSYNSPLHF. CDR3 DNA sequence: TGTGCCAGCAGCTTGGGACCAGCCGCGAGGAGCTCCTATAATTCACCCCTCCACTTT.

This rearrangement joins TRBV7-9 to TRBJ1-1, with TRBD1 matching 7 bases. The CDR3 is 12 residues long. The junction had 7 bases not matched to a gene; V was cut back by 11 bases and J by 4 bases. Germline CDR1 is SEHNR and CDR2 is FQNEAQ (reference sequence). CDR3 coding DNA: TGTGCCCTACAGGGGTTCAGCACTGAAGCTTTCTTT. Its translation: CALQGFSTEAFF.

The chain joins TRBV12-3 or TRBV12-4 to TRBJ1-1; D is unclear. The CDR3 sequence is 13 residues long. Trimming removed 1 base at V and 5 bases at J, with 8 bases between. The CDR3 spells CASSLGRPTEAFF. CDR3 nucleotide sequence: TGTGCCAGCAGTTTAGGACGGCCGACTGAAGCTTTCTTT.

This clonotype was observed at least ten times. This chain links TRBV29-1 with TRBJ1-6, with D possibly matching TRBD1 (6 bases). Trimming pared 4 bases from V and 9 bases from J, leaving 13 bases between. The length of the CDR3 is 13 residues. The V gene's germline CDR1 is SQVTM and CDR2 ANQGSEA. CDR3 residues: CSVVTGYGSPLHF. CDR3 nucleotide sequence: TGCAGCGTTGTAACAGGGTACGGTTCACCCCTCCACTTT. Full variable domain (missing parts from reference TRBV29-1 and TRBJ1-6): SAVISQKPSRDICQRGTSLTIQCQVDSQVTMMFWYRQQPGQSLTLIATANQGSEATYESGFVIDKFPISRPNLTFSTLTVSNMSPEDSSIYLCSVVTGYGSPLHFGNGTRLTVT.

This clonotype was detected many times. The chain is built from TRBV7-9 and TRBJ2-3, with unresolved D. V was cut by 5 bases and J by 6 bases, with 15 bases left in between. This CDR3 spans 14 amino acids. The germline gives CDR1 SEHNR, CDR2 FQNEAQ (reference sequence). The CDR3 spells CASSVPQLVDTQYF. CDR3 in DNA: TGTGCCAGCAGCGTACCCCAATTGGTGGATACGCAGTATTTT.

V gene TRBV4-1 combines with J gene TRBJ2-4; possible D gene TRBD1, 6 bases. Germline V gene lookup returns CDR1 MGHRA and CDR2 YSYEKL. The V end lost 3 bases, the J end lost 14 bases, and 23 bases lay between the germline ends. This CDR3 is built from 15 residues. Here the CDR3 DNA reads TGCGCCAGCAGCCACACGGGGACATTACTAGTGCCGGAGTACTTC. It yields the protein CASSHTGTLLVPEYF.

The genes are TRBV29-1 and TRBJ2-1; D unresolved. Germline V lookup: CDR1 SQVTM, CDR2 ANQGSEA. The length of the CDR3 is 14 residues. V was cut by 8 bases and J by 0 bases, with 14 bases left in between. CDR3: CSTDDGSSYNEQFF. CDR3 in DNA: TGCAGCACCGACGACGGAAGCTCCTACAATGAGCAGTTCTTC.

This clonotype was seen only a few times. The rearrangement joins TRBV18 to TRBJ1-1, with D perhaps TRBD1 (5 bases). The germline V gene encodes CDR1 KGHSH and CDR2 LQKENI. The V and J ends lost 0 bases and 10 bases respectively, with 21 bases between them. This CDR3 contains 16 residues. CDR3 coding DNA: TGTGCCAGCTCACCACCGAACATATGGAGGGACTTCGGAGCTTTCTTT. Encoded protein: CASSPPNIWRDFGAFF. The complete variable domain, with remaining parts taken from reference TRBV18 and TRBJ1-1, reads NAGVMQNPRHLVRRRGQEARLRCSPMKGHSHVYWYRQLPEEGLKFMVYLQKENIIDESGMPKERFSAEFPKEGPSILRIQQVVRGDSAAYFCASSPPNIWRDFGAFFGQGTRLTVV.

This clonotype was detected ten times or more. The chain uses TRBV4-1 and TRBJ2-7; TRBD1 agrees at 9 bases. Trimming took 3 bases from V and 5 from J; bases not matched to a gene: 5. Germline-derived CDR1 and CDR2 are MGHRA and YSYEKL. This CDR3 has 14 amino acids. The CDR3, as DNA: TGCGCCAGCAGCCAGAACAGGGGGCAGGACGAGCAGTACTTC. Protein sequence: CASSQNRGQDEQYF.

Many counts were recorded for this clonotype. The J gene is TRBJ2-7, the V gene TRBV7-9; 8 nucleotides agree with TRBD1. Germline assignment: CDR1 SEHNR and CDR2 FQNEAQ (reference sequence). V lost 1 base to trimming and J lost 3 bases; unmatched junction nucleotides: 2. This CDR3 has 14 amino acids. CDR3 in DNA: TGTGCCAGCAGCTTAGTCGGGACAGGCTACGAGCAGTACTTC. It encodes CASSLVGTGYEQYF.

V and J are TRBV7-8 and TRBJ2-4; 9 bases fit TRBD2. J lost 4 bases, V lost 3 bases, and 4 bases had no gene match. This CDR3 is built from 15 residues. Germline V gene data show CDR1 as SGHVS and CDR2 as FQNEAQ. The CDR3 sequence is CASSFTTSGKNIQYF. The CDR3 DNA is TGTGCCAGCAGCTTTACGACTAGCGGTAAAAACATTCAGTACTTC.

This clonotype was observed a handful of times. The gene calls are TRBV7-8 and TRBJ1-2, with D hard to call. V lost 3 bases and J lost 3, with 20 bases in between. This CDR3 region has 17 residues. Germline V gene sequence: CDR1 SGHVS, CDR2 FQNEAQ. CDR3 region: CASSLDIYQEPHYGYTF. The CDR3 coding sequence is TGTGCCAGCAGCTTGGATATCTACCAAGAGCCGCACTATGGCTACACCTTC.

V gene TRBV6-2 or TRBV6-3 combines with J gene TRBJ1-1, with D uncertain. CDR3 length: 14 amino acids. CDR1 and CDR2 from the germline V gene are MNHEY and SVGEGT. V lost 2 bases to trimming and J lost 1 base, with 8 bases between them. The DNA for the CDR3 is TGTGCCAGCAGTTACAGGGCAAAGAACACTGAAGCTTTCTTT. Translation gives CASSYRAKNTEAFF.

This clonotype was counted between two and nine times. DNA of the CDR3: TGTGCCAGCACTGAAGGACAGACATATGGCTACACCTTC. Translating it yields CASTEGQTYGYTF. The rearrangement uses TRBV9 and TRBJ1-2, with D tentatively TRBD1 (6 bases). CDR1 SGDLS and CDR2 YYNGEE come from the germline V gene. V lost 6 bases to trimming and J lost 5 bases, with 14 bases between them. This CDR3 comprises 13 residues.

The rearrangement uses TRBV7-3 and TRBJ1-2, with 11 bases fitting TRBD1. Trimming cost V 5 bases and J 6 bases; bases outside gene matches: 5. From germline, CDR1 is SGHTA and CDR2 FQGTGA. CDR3 length: 14 amino acids. The CDR3: CASSQGTGGDGYTF. The DNA for the CDR3 is TGTGCCAGCAGCCAAGGGACAGGGGGGGATGGCTACACCTTC. The full variable domain, rest sourced from reference TRBV7-3 and TRBJ1-2, is GAGVSQTPSNKVTEKGKYVELRCDPISGHTALYWYRQSLGQGPEFLIYFQGTGAADDSGLPNDRFFAVRPEGSVSTLKIQRTERGDSAVYLCASSQGTGGDGYTFGSGTRLTVV.

This clonotype was seen at least ten times. The rearrangement joins TRBV19 to TRBJ2-7, with D perhaps matching TRBD1 (5 bases). V was trimmed by 2 bases and J by 7 bases, leaving 15 bases between them. Germline V gene lookup returns CDR1 LNHDA and CDR2 SQIVND (reference sequence). The length of the CDR3 is 14 residues. For the CDR3, the DNA is TGTGCCAGTAGTATATTCGGAGACAGTCGGGAGCAGTACTTC. Its translation: CASSIFGDSREQYF.